These T cell receptor beta chains were read from a single sample in a study of Graves' ophthalmopathy and Graves' hyperthyroidism. TCRdb fed the multiplex PCR reads into MiXCR, producing one record per CDR3 protein. Here the sample spans about 220,000 distinct CDR3 sequences, about 22% being singletons. The sample taken for sequencing was peripheral blood. These receptors all come from a woman in her forties or fifties with Graves' ophthalmopathy. CDR3s include the opening cysteine and the closing phenylalanine or tryptophan. A D gene is named only where the DNA matches it firmly. Clone size is stated in some rows and not others, as once, few, many or a class when expanded.

TRBJ1-5 15 TRBD1 NA TRBV2 CASSGTGHSNQPQHF TGTGCCAGCAGTGGGACAGGTCATAGCAATCAGCCCCAGCATTTT
TRBJ2-6 14 NA many TRBV2 CASVGASGANVLTF TGTGCCAGCGTGGGAGCCTCTGGGGCCAACGTCCTGACTTTC
TRBJ2-2 15 TRBD2 NA TRBV18 CASSEAGANTGELFF TGTGCCAGCTCAGAAGCGGGGGCGAACACCGGGGAGCTGTTTTTT
TRBJ1-1 17 TRBD1 few TRBV6-2/TRBV6-3 CASRSPPGTGGPTEAFF TGTGCCAGCAGGAGCCCTCCAGGGACAGGGGGCCCCACTGAAGCTTTCTTT
TRBJ2-7 13 NA NA TRBV12-5 CASGWGRTYEQYF TGTGCTAGTGGATGGGGCCGAACCTACGAGCAGTACTTC
TRBJ1-5 15 TRBD1 many TRBV6-1 CASTSSTGGNQPQHF TGTGCCAGCACCTCTTCGACAGGGGGAAATCAGCCCCAGCATTTT
TRBJ1-1 15 NA few TRBV3-1 CASSQVGQKDTEAFF TGTGCCAGCAGCCAGGTCGGACAAAAGGACACTGAAGCTTTCTTT
TRBJ1-1 13 NA many TRBV15 CATSSRENTEAFF TGTGCCACCAGCAGCAGAGAGAACACTGAAGCTTTCTTT
TRBJ2-5 12 NA once TRBV12-3/TRBV12-4 CASRTAGETQYF TGTGCCAGCAGGACAGCTGGGGAGACCCAGTACTTC
TRBJ1-2 15 TRBD1 NA TRBV6-2/TRBV6-3 CASRRTGEVFDGYTF TGTGCCAGCAGAAGGACAGGGGAGGTTTTTGATGGCTACACCTTC
TRBJ2-5 15 NA NA TRBV12-3/TRBV12-4 CASSFSGYGPETQYF TGTGCCAGCAGTTTCAGCGGGTATGGGCCGGAGACCCAGTACTTC
TRBJ1-6 15 NA many TRBV18 CASSPSTAYNSPLHF TGTGCCAGCTCACCTTCCACAGCATATAATTCACCCCTCCACTTT
TRBJ2-7 13 NA many TRBV7-6 CASSSTGFSEQYF TGTGCCAGCAGCTCTACAGGGTTTTCCGAGCAGTACTTC
TRBJ1-1 19 NA NA TRBV11-1 CASSQLRGSDNAPNTEAFF TGTGCCAGCAGCCAGCTACGGGGTAGCGACAATGCCCCAAACACTGAAGCTTTCTTT
TRBJ1-5 17 TRBD1 many TRBV28 CASSLYRGRKTYQPQHF TGTGCCAGCAGTTTATACAGGGGGCGGAAGACGTATCAGCCCCAGCATTTT
TRBJ1-2 15 NA many TRBV20-1 CSAPHPNTGDYGYTF TGCAGTGCTCCCCACCCGAACACTGGGGACTATGGCTACACCTTC
TRBJ1-2 15 TRBD1 NA TRBV6-2/TRBV6-3 CASSYSRQGVSGYTF TGTGCCAGCAGTTACTCGCGACAGGGAGTCTCCGGCTACACCTTC
TRBJ2-5 15 TRBD2 NA TRBV5-1 CASSLENGRAQTQYF TGCGCCAGCAGCTTAGAGAACGGGAGGGCGCAGACCCAGTACTTC
TRBJ2-7 15 NA NA TRBV28 CASSLFPTDKYEQYF TGTGCCAGCAGTTTATTTCCGACTGACAAATACGAGCAGTACTTC
TRBJ2-5 13 NA many TRBV7-9 CASSFLPSETQYF TGTGCCAGCAGCTTTTTGCCGTCAGAGACCCAGTACTTC
TRBJ1-1 14 NA many TRBV19 CASSFRTVVSEAFF TGTGCCAGTAGCTTTAGGACCGTTGTCTCTGAAGCTTTCTTT
TRBJ1-3 15 NA many TRBV6-5 CASGYTVESGNTIYF TGTGCCAGCGGCTACACAGTGGAATCTGGAAACACCATATATTTT
TRBJ2-7 14 NA NA TRBV29-1 CSVADNLDSYEQYF TGCAGCGTAGCGGACAATCTTGATTCCTACGAGCAGTACTTC
TRBJ2-5 13 NA many TRBV30 CAWSRQMQETQYF TGTGCCTGGAGTAGACAGATGCAAGAGACCCAGTACTTC
TRBJ2-5 12 NA many TRBV24-1 CATAAGGETQYF TGTGCCACTGCGGCGGGCGGCGAGACCCAGTACTTC
TRBJ1-2 15 NA many TRBV20-1 CSARPGRGPLYGYTF TGCAGTGCCCGACCCGGGAGAGGCCCCCTCTATGGCTACACCTTC